Following are 17 T cell receptor beta chains from one sample sequenced in a study of technical replicates of blood from four donors. Clones were read by immunoSEQ multiplex PCR, and TCRdb kept only the in-frame ones, dropping some. The table lists roughly 14,000 clones, around 83% of them singletons. The material sequenced was PBMCs. The origin of the receptors is a human donor in good health.

V and J are TRBV6-5 and TRBJ2-2; 9 bases match TRBD1. J lost 5 bases, V lost 6 bases, and 4 bases had no gene match. The CDR3 runs 14 residues. Germline assignment: CDR1 MNHEY and CDR2 SVGAGI. This CDR3 reads CASSPDRGTGELFF. Here the CDR3 DNA reads TGTGCCAGCAGCCCGGACAGGGGTACCGGGGAGCTGTTTTTT.

The gene calls are TRBV5-8 and TRBJ2-2; D gene ambiguous. This CDR3 comprises 14 residues. Germline CDR1 is SGHTS and CDR2 is YDEGEE. The V gene lost 1 base and the J gene lost 0 bases, with 4 bases spanning the gap. The CDR3 reads CASSLYSNTGELFF. The CDR3 nucleotides read TGTGCCAGCAGCTTGTACTCGAACACCGGGGAGCTGTTTTTT.

The CDR3 loop is CASSRQQGTTGELFF. The CDR3 DNA reads TGTGCCAGCAGTCGCCAGCAGGGGACCACCGGGGAGCTGTTTTTT. This chain connects TRBV6-5 to TRBJ2-2; possibly TRBD1 for D (6 bases). This CDR3 spans 15 amino acids. Germline V gene data show CDR1 as MNHEY and CDR2 as SVGAGI. Trimming left V 5 bases short and J 4 bases short, with 14 bases between.

The J gene is TRBJ2-1, the V gene TRBV5-1; tentatively, D is TRBD2 (5 bases). The CDR3 is 16 residues long. V lost 3 bases, J lost 5 bases, and 18 bases lay in between. Germline lookup yields CDR1 SGHRS and CDR2 YFSETQ. In DNA, the CDR3 is TGCGCCAGCAGCTCCCTGAACGTTCAGACTAACAATGAGCAGTTCTTC. Its translation is CASSSLNVQTNNEQFF.

This clone was seen a single time. This chain joins TRBV10-3 and TRBJ2-1; D possibly corresponds to TRBD1 (7 bases). The CDR3 extends over 14 amino acids. The V end was cut by 7 bases, the J end by 7 bases, with 17 bases between. From germline, CDR1 is ENHRY and CDR2 SYGVKD. The CDR3 protein is CAITTGTLGNEQFF. DNA for the CDR3: TGTGCCATCACGACAGGGACTTTGGGGAATGAGCAGTTCTTC.

The gene calls are TRBV4-2 and TRBJ2-6, with 7 positions matching TRBD1. The CDR3 has 17 amino acids. The V and J ends lost 3 bases and 0 bases, in that order; junction bases with no gene match: 5. Germline CDR1 LGHNA, CDR2 YNFKEQ. The DNA of the CDR3 is TGTGCCAGCAGCCAGCAGGGACAGCTCTCTGGGGCCAACGTCCTGACTTTC. Amino acids: CASSQQGQLSGANVLTF.

V is TRBV10-1 and J is TRBJ2-6; D may be TRBD2 (6 bases). Germline V gene sequence: CDR1 WNHNN, CDR2 SYGVQD (reference sequence). The CDR3 spans 15 residues. V lost 3 bases, J lost 4 bases, and 10 bases lay in between. DNA for the CDR3: TGCGCCAGCAGTGATGGGGGGTCCGGGGCCAACGTCCTGACTTTC. It yields the protein CASSDGGSGANVLTF.

The chain couples TRBV2 to TRBJ2-3, with TRBD2 identical over 9 bases. The length of the CDR3 is 14 residues. In germline, CDR1 is SNHLY, CDR2 FYNNEI. V gave up 6 bases and J gave up 1 base; unmatched junction bases: 2. For the CDR3, the DNA is TGTGCCAGCAGCCGGACTAGCGGCACAGATACGCAGTATTTT. This encodes CASSRTSGTDTQYF.

The chain has TRBV5-4 and TRBJ2-7, with 15 positions matching TRBD2. The germline CDR1 and CDR2 sequences are SGHNT and YYREEE (reference sequence). The CDR3 runs to 17 residues. J lost 0 bases, V lost 4 bases, and 5 bases had no gene match. CDR3 region: CASSLGLAGGSSYEQYF. The CDR3 DNA sequence: TGTGCCAGCAGCCTCGGACTAGCGGGAGGGAGCTCCTACGAGCAGTACTTC.

This sequence joins TRBV29-1 and TRBJ2-3; maybe TRBD1 (5 bases). Trimming left V 8 bases short and J 8 bases short, with 14 bases between. There are 11 residues in the CDR3. Germline V gives CDR1 SQVTM, CDR2 ANQGSEA. CDR3 nucleotide sequence: TGCAGCAAACTAAGGGGCAGTACGCAGTATTTT. Encoded protein: CSKLRGSTQYF.

This clone was recorded once. V usage is TRBV9 and J usage is TRBJ2-7, with TRBD1 identical over 10 bases. J lost 7 bases, V lost 1 base, and 29 bases had no gene match. Germline V gene sequence: CDR1 SGDLS, CDR2 YYNGEE. The CDR3 has 22 residues. The CDR3 DNA is TGTGCCAGCAGCGTAAGAAGTGGGTGGGGGGGCCGAGAGGGGACAGGGGTCAAAGAGCAGTACTTC. Residues: CASSVRSGWGGREGTGVKEQYF.

The chain is built from TRBV25-1 and TRBJ2-7, with 9 bases lining up with TRBD2. Per the germline V gene, CDR1 is MGHDK and CDR2 is SYGVNS. CDR3 size: 14 residues. Trimming removed 7 bases from V and 0 bases from J; junction bases left unmatched: 4. The CDR3 is CASNPGLASYEQYF. CDR3 coding DNA: TGTGCCAGCAATCCGGGACTAGCCTCCTACGAGCAGTACTTC.

The gene calls are TRBV19 and TRBJ2-7, with 8 bases aligning to TRBD2. The J segment lost 6 bases and the V segment lost 9 bases, leaving 10 bases of the junction unmatched. Germline loops: CDR1 LNHDA, CDR2 SQIVND (reference sequence). CDR3 length: 13 amino acids. CDR3 protein: CASSGRSSSEQYF. CDR3 nucleotide sequence: TGTGCCAGCAGCGGGAGATCGTCGTCCGAGCAGTACTTC.

V and J are TRBV7-9 and TRBJ1-1; 8 nucleotides line up with TRBD1. CDR3 size: 17 residues. The trim removed 7 bases at V and 3 bases at J, leaving 16 bases unmatched. Germline CDR1 is SEHNR and CDR2 is FQNEAQ (reference sequence). The CDR3: CASTLPVAGGADTEAFF. The DNA of the CDR3 is TGTGCCAGCACCCTACCTGTTGCAGGGGGCGCGGACACTGAAGCTTTCTTT.

The chain recombines TRBV5-1 with TRBJ1-5; maybe TRBD1 (6 bases). Trimming pared 4 bases from V and 9 bases from J, leaving 11 bases between. The CDR3 contains 12 residues. Germline V CDR1 and CDR2: SGHRS, YFSETQ. CDR3 in amino acids: CASSQEGGPQHF. The CDR3 nucleotides are TGCGCCAGCAGCCAGGAAGGGGGGCCCCAGCATTTT.

The chain carries TRBV10-2 and TRBJ2-7, with 8 nucleotides matching TRBD2. The CDR3 is made up of 16 amino acids. V trimming: 4 bases; J trimming: 4 bases; junction bases outside the gene matches: 12. Germline CDR1 and CDR2: WSHSY and SAAADI. The CDR3 coding sequence is TGCGCCAGCAGTGGGACTCGAGCGGGAGCTTTTTACGAGCAGTACTTC. Its translation is CASSGTRAGAFYEQYF.

V and J are TRBV7-9 and TRBJ2-5, with TRBD2 matching 7 bases. V dropped 8 bases and J dropped 4; count of bases not matched to a gene: 10. Germline V lookup: CDR1 SEHNR, CDR2 FQNEAQ (reference sequence). This CDR3 spans 14 amino acids. The CDR3 spells CASLPGGGRETQYF. The CDR3 DNA follows: TGTGCCAGCCTCCCCGGGGGAGGGAGAGAGACCCAGTACTTC.